The source of this TCR beta chain is a study of T cells in Graves' hyperthyroidism and ophthalmopathy. Study-level points and caveats: Ophthalmopathy was distinguished from stable hyperthyroidism by 13 V-J signatures.

Exclusion criteria comprised uncontrolled infection, other autoimmune disease, pregnancy or lactation. RNA transcripts served as the template for amplifying TCR beta CDR3 regions. The HTBI set primed first-round TCR CDR3 RT-PCR. Using its own MiXCR run on the multiplex PCR reads, TCRdb lists one record per CDR3 protein. The profile covers 450,000 to 700,000 distinct CDR3 sequences, with more than 45% appearing a single time and roughly 20% taken by the ten largest. With 3 bases removed from V and 3 bases from J, the gap between germline ends came to 10 bases. The CDR3 extends over 14 amino acids. The germline V gene has CDR1 WNHNN and CDR2 SYGVQD (reference sequence). As to this clonotype: What it binds is unknown.

The source is an adult woman with Graves' disease, either hyperthyroidism or ophthalmopathy (not recorded which). The chain couples TRBV10-1 to TRBJ2-3, with D possibly TRBD1 on 5 matching bases. Sequencing was done on a sample of peripheral blood or thyroid tissue (not recorded which). The CDR3 bases are TGCGCCAGCAGTGACGGTTCAGGGACAGATACGCAGTATTTT. Translation: CASSDGSGTDTQYF.